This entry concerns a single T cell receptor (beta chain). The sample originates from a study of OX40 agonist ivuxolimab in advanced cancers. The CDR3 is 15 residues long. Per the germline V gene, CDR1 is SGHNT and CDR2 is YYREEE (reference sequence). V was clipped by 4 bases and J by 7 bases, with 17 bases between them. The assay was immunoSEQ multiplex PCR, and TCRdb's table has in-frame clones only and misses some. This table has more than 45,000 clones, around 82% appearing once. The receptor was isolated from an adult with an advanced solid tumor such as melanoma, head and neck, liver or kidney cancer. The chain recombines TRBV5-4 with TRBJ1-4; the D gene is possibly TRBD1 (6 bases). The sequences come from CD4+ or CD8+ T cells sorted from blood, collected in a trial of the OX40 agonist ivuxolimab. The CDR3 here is CASSPDPGTTEKLFF. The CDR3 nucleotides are TGTGCCAGCAGCCCCGATCCCGGGACAACTGAAAAACTGTTTTTT.